This entry describes one T cell receptor (beta chain). The sample belongs to a study of shared clonotypes between healthy human individuals. This CDR3 spans 15 amino acids. V lost 5 bases and J lost 3; bases outside the gene matches: 8. The germline gives CDR1 SEHNR, CDR2 FQNEAQ (reference sequence). Donors comprised healthy HIV-negative adults lacking recent acute infections or vaccinations. Sequenced by immunoSEQ multiplex PCR; TCRdb stores in-frame clones only, minus some. This sample yields more than 90,000 clones, of which 67% are seen a single time; roughly 43% belongs to the top ten. The chain has TRBV7-9 and TRBJ1-1, with 8 positions matching TRBD1. The sample taken for sequencing was memory CD8+ T cells sorted from blood. Specified subset: CD45RO+ cells pooled with CCR7-negative TemRA cells. This clonotype originated in a young man in good health. The CDR3 protein is CASSNRGNGDTEAFF. The CDR3 bases are TGTGCCAGCAGCAACAGGGGGAATGGGGACACTGAAGCTTTCTTT.